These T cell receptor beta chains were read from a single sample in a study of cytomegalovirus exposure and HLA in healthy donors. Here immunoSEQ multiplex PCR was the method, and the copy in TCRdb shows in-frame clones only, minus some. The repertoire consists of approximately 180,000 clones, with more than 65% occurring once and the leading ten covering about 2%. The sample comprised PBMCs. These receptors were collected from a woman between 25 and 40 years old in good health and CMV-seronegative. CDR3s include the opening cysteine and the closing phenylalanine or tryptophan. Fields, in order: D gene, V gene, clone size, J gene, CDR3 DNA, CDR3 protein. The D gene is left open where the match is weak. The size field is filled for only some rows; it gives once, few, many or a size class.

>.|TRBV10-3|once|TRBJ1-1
TGTGCCATCAGTGTTCTCCCACTCCCGATGAACACTGAAGCTTTCTTT
CAISVLPLPMNTEAFF
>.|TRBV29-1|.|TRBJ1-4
TGCAGCGCCGGGTTTAGTAATGAAAAACTGTTTTTT
CSAGFSNEKLFF
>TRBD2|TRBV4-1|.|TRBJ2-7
TGCGCCAGCAGCCAACAAGCGGGACTAGGCTCCTACGAGCAGTACTTC
CASSQQAGLGSYEQYF
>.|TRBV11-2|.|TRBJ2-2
TGTGCCAGCAGCTTTACAGGGAGGGAGCTGTTTTTT
CASSFTGRELFF
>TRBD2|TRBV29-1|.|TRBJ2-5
TGCAGCGTTGCACTAGCGGGGGGCGGAGAGACCCAGTACTTC
CSVALAGGGETQYF
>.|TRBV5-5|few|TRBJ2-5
TGTGCCAGCAGCCCCATGACTAGTAGCGTCGAGACCCAGTACTTC
CASSPMTSSVETQYF
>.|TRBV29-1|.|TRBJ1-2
TGCAGCGTTGAAGACAGGGTAGCTAACTATGGCTACACCTTC
CSVEDRVANYGYTF
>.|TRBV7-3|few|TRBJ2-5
TGTGCCAGCAGCGCCGGGGGAAGTGGAGAGACCCAGTACTTC
CASSAGGSGETQYF
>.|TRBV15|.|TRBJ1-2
TGTGCCACCAGCAGAGACTTATCGCAGGGATGGGGATACACCTTC
CATSRDLSQGWGYTF
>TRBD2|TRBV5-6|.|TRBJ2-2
TGTGCCAGCAGCTTGGCCGGGGGGTCCGGGGAGCTGTTTTTT
CASSLAGGSGELFF
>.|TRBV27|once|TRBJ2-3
TGTGCCAGTGCGGGACGCAGCACAGATACGCAGTATTTT
CASAGRSTDTQYF
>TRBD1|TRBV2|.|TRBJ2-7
TGTGCCAGCAGTACCGGGACAGGGTACTCCTACGAGCAGTACTTC
CASSTGTGYSYEQYF
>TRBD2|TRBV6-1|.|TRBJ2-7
TGTGCCAGCAGCTCTAGCGGGGGGATCTACGAGCAGTACTTC
CASSSSGGIYEQYF
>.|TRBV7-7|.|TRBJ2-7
TGTGCTAGCAGCCAAAGGAGCGGAGTCCCCCCCGTATACTTC
CASSQRSGVPPVYF
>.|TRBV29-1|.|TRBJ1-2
TGCAGCGTCTCCGTGGATAGGGGACAAGCTGGCTACACCTTC
CSVSVDRGQAGYTF
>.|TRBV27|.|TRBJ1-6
TGTGCCAGCAGTTTATTTCCAGGGGTAGATGGTAATTCACCCCTCCACTTT
CASSLFPGVDGNSPLHF
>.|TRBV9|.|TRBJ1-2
TGTGCCAGCAGCGTCGGCCCCACAGGGTACTATGGCTACACCTTC
CASSVGPTGYYGYTF